This T cell receptor beta chain was profiled in a study of tumor and adjacent non-tumor tissue in lung cancer. Study-wide background: On average, productive TCRbeta reads reached roughly 3.9 million per sample. Study-wide findings and caveats: TCR diversity was significantly greater in tumor than normal lung tissue.

This clonotype was seen only once. Its antigen is undetermined. This may stem from a read error, because a much larger clone lies one nucleotide away. No cell sorting was done before RNA was extracted from the tissue. More than 3 cm separated this lung sample from the edge of the tumor. Germline V gives CDR1 DFQATT, CDR2 SNEGSKA (reference sequence). The CDR3 covers 15 residues. TCRbeta libraries were built with three rounds of nested PCR, modified from ARM-PCR. TCRdb reanalysed the multiplex PCR reads using MiXCR and keeps one entry per CDR3 protein. Found here are fewer than 55,000 distinct CDR3 sequences, roughly two thirds of them singletons; the top ten hold about 20%.

This receptor was obtained from a woman aged 40 to 50 with non-small cell lung cancer. The chain joins TRBV20-1 to TRBJ2-1; 10 positions agree with TRBD2. Sequenced material: distant non-tumor lung tissue. DNA for the CDR3: TGCACTGCTAGGGGTACTAGCGGGATCTACAATGAGCAGTTCTTC. Residues: CTARGTSGIYNEQFF.